Shown below are 21 T cell receptor beta chains from a single sample sequenced in a study of cytomegalovirus exposure and HLA in healthy donors. The PCR used 60 Vbeta and 13 Jbeta primers. The protocol was immunoSEQ multiplex PCR, while the TCRdb copy is restricted to in-frame clones and leaves out a portion. The data hold about 200,000 clones, with roughly 90% observed a single time. Specimen: PBMCs. The receptors were gathered from a boy younger than 10 in good health and CMV-seronegative.

This sequence joins TRBV27 and TRBJ1-5; tentatively, D is TRBD1 (5 bases). Germline V gene data show CDR1 as MNHEY and CDR2 as SMNVEV (reference sequence). Trimming took off 3 bases at V and 4 bases at J, with 13 bases between the two ends. The CDR3 runs 15 residues. As DNA, the CDR3 is TGTGCCAGCAGTTTGGAGGGGTCGAGGAATCAGCCCCAGCATTTT. Translation gives CASSLEGSRNQPQHF.

The J gene is TRBJ2-3, the V gene TRBV6-5; a possible D gene is TRBD1 (5 bases). V gave up 5 bases and J gave up 7 bases, with 16 bases separating them. Germline V gene data show CDR1 as MNHEY and CDR2 as SVGAGI. This CDR3 has 14 residues. The CDR3: CASSTGQLIYTQYF. In DNA form, the CDR3 reads TGTGCCAGCAGTACTGGACAACTTATATATACGCAGTATTTT.

Comments on this clone: Germline is not matched at one junction end, which may reflect a read error. This sequence joins TRBV7-9 and TRBJ2-7; D uncertain. The CDR3 consists of 12 residues. Germline V gives CDR1 SEHNR, CDR2 FQNEAQ (reference sequence). CDR3 loop: CSSSLSLYEQYF. CDR3 nucleotide sequence: TGTTCCAGCAGCTTGAGCCTCTACGAGCAGTACTTC.

CDR3 sequence reads: CASSLGPRDRVSTEAFF. Here the CDR3 DNA reads TGTGCCAGCAGTTTGGGACCCCGGGACAGGGTGTCCACTGAAGCTTTCTTT. V and J are TRBV28 and TRBJ1-1, with TRBD1 matching over 9 bases. The CDR3 loop spans 17 amino acids. From germline, CDR1 is MDHEN and CDR2 SYDVKM. Trimming at V came to 3 bases and at J to 4 bases, leaving 12 bases not matched to a gene.

The chain uses TRBV27 and TRBJ2-1; 7 bases align to TRBD1. Germline values: CDR1 MNHEY, CDR2 SMNVEV (reference sequence). V shed 7 bases and J 0 bases; nucleotides not matched to a gene: 6. This CDR3 spans 15 amino acids. In DNA form, the CDR3 reads TGTGCCAGCAAACAGGGGCTTAGCTCCTACAATGAGCAGTTCTTC. This translates into CASKQGLSSYNEQFF.

The chain combines TRBV13 with TRBJ1-6; TRBD1 matches 7 bases. V shed 4 bases and J 9 bases; nucleotides not matched to a gene: 21. The length of the CDR3 is 19 residues. In germline, CDR1 is PRHDT, CDR2 FYEKMQ (reference sequence). The CDR3 nucleotides read TGTGCCAGCAGCTCCATCCACCACCCCGGGACAGAGGGTGGTTCACCCCTCCACTTT. It yields the protein CASSSIHHPGTEGGSPLHF.

The V gene is TRBV5-1, the J gene TRBJ2-2, with D uncertain. V was trimmed by 4 bases and J by 5 bases, leaving 15 bases between them. The germline CDR1 and CDR2 sequences are SGHRS and YFSETQ. The CDR3 is made up of 15 amino acids. This CDR3 is CASSHESRGTGELFF. The DNA for the CDR3 is TGCGCCAGCAGCCACGAATCTCGAGGTACCGGGGAGCTGTTTTTT.

CDR3: CASSLEGANTEAFF. The DNA for the CDR3 is TGTGCCAGCAGCTTAGAAGGAGCGAACACTGAAGCTTTCTTT. This sequence joins TRBV11-2 and TRBJ1-1; D unresolved. V lost 0 bases and J lost 1, with 6 bases in between. This CDR3 is built from 14 residues. CDR1 and CDR2 (germline): SGHAT, FQNNGV.

The chain is built from TRBV2 and TRBJ1-5; 7 nucleotides agree with TRBD1. With V trimmed by 1 base and J by 3 bases, 3 bases remained unmatched. The germline gives CDR1 SNHLY, CDR2 FYNNEI. The CDR3 loop spans 15 amino acids. The CDR3 reads CASSEEGAVNQPQHF. CDR3 DNA sequence: TGTGCCAGCAGTGAAGAGGGGGCTGTCAATCAGCCCCAGCATTTT.

The rearrangement links TRBV25-1 to TRBJ1-4, with 8 bases fitting TRBD1. After removal of 3 bases from V and 6 bases from J, the junction contained 3 bases not matched to a gene. The CDR3 is 14 amino acids. The germline V gene has CDR1 MGHDK and CDR2 SYGVNS. The CDR3 DNA reads as TGTGCCAGCAGTGACGGACAGGGATATGAAAAACTGTTTTTT. Encoded protein: CASSDGQGYEKLFF.

The genes are TRBV11-2 and TRBJ2-3, with TRBD2 matching 8 bases. The CDR3 runs 14 residues. The trim removed 5 bases at V and 6 bases at J, leaving 7 bases unmatched. In germline, CDR1 is SGHAT, CDR2 FQNNGV. The CDR3 spells CASSEAGGPDTQYF. The CDR3 DNA follows: TGTGCCAGCAGCGAGGCGGGGGGTCCTGATACGCAGTATTTT.

This chain connects TRBV4-1 to TRBJ1-4; no firm D call. Germline lookup yields CDR1 MGHRA and CDR2 YSYEKL. Between the trimmed V and J ends, which lost 1 base and 8 bases, there was a span of 11 bases. This CDR3 spans 14 amino acids. CDR3 amino acids: CASSQVRGGEKLFF. CDR3 in DNA: TGCGCCAGCAGCCAAGTTCGGGGTGGGGAAAAACTGTTTTTT.

V usage is TRBV19 and J usage is TRBJ2-3; 10 positions match TRBD1. Germline V lookup: CDR1 LNHDA, CDR2 SQIVND (reference sequence). J lost 3 bases, V lost 5 bases, and 2 bases had no gene match. The CDR3 totals 14 residues. In nucleotides, the CDR3 is TGTGCCAGTAGTCGACAGGGGGCAACAGATACGCAGTATTTT. It translates to CASSRQGATDTQYF.

This clone has just a few counts. This chain connects TRBV6-5 to TRBJ2-7; D call uncertain. This CDR3 is built from 13 residues. V was shortened by 5 bases and J by 4 bases, with 12 bases between the two germline ends. Looked up from germline, CDR1 is MNHEY and CDR2 is SVGAGI. The CDR3 coding sequence is TGTGCCAGCAGTCCCGGGTTCGGATACGAGCAGTACTTC. Protein sequence: CASSPGFGYEQYF.

This chain joins TRBV5-1 and TRBJ2-3; the match to TRBD2 covers 10 bases. Germline V gene lookup returns CDR1 SGHRS and CDR2 YFSETQ. With V trimmed by 0 bases and J by 1 base, 2 bases remained unmatched. The CDR3 runs to 16 residues. CDR3 sequence: CASSLGGTSGTDTQYF. In DNA, the CDR3 is TGCGCCAGCAGCTTGGGGGGGACTAGCGGCACAGATACGCAGTATTTT.

The rearrangement links TRBV2 to TRBJ2-7; 7 bases match TRBD1. The CDR3 contains 13 residues. Germline V gene sequence: CDR1 SNHLY, CDR2 FYNNEI. J was trimmed by 2 bases and V by 8 bases; bases with no gene match: 6. CDR3 sequence (DNA): TGTGCCAGCGGCCGGGACAGAGCCTACGAGCAGTACTTC. As protein: CASGRDRAYEQYF.

J is TRBJ1-5 and V is TRBV29-1, with D unclear. This CDR3 is built from 13 residues. Trimming took 6 bases from V and 0 from J, leaving 9 bases between them. Germline V CDR1 and CDR2: SQVTM, ANQGSEA. The CDR3 is CSVREASNQPQHF. The DNA for the CDR3 is TGCAGCGTCCGGGAGGCTAGCAATCAGCCCCAGCATTTT.

This clone was seen more than once but under ten times. The chain uses TRBV19 and TRBJ1-1; no reliable D call. The CDR3 totals 14 residues. CDR1 LNHDA and CDR2 SQIVND come from the germline V gene (reference sequence). Between the trimmed V and J ends, which lost 7 bases and 1 base, there was a span of 13 bases. For the CDR3, the DNA is TGTGCCAGTAAAGCGGGCAGGCGGAACACTGAAGCTTTCTTT. Protein sequence: CASKAGRRNTEAFF.

This sequence joins TRBV5-6 and TRBJ1-2; the D gene is possibly TRBD1 (6 bases). Trimming stripped 0 bases from V and 7 bases from J, with 19 bases between. CDR1 and CDR2 (germline): SGHDT, YYEEEE. This CDR3 spans 16 amino acids. CDR3 DNA: TGTGCCAGCAGCTTGGGGGGGACACCATTGGCGAGTGGCTACACCTTC. It codes for CASSLGGTPLASGYTF.

V usage is TRBV7-9 and J usage is TRBJ1-2; D is uncertain. Germline V gene data show CDR1 as SEHNR and CDR2 as FQNEAQ (reference sequence). This CDR3 has 14 amino acids. V was cut by 1 base and J by 4 bases, with 10 bases left in between. DNA of the CDR3: TGTGCCAGCAGCTTAGGCGAGACAACCTATGGCTACACCTTC. It is translated as CASSLGETTYGYTF.

The chain joins TRBV4-1 to TRBJ1-1; TRBD1 matches 7 bases. The CDR3 runs to 15 residues. J gave up 1 base and V 6 bases, and 8 bases lay outside the gene matches. Germline CDR1 is MGHRA and CDR2 is YSYEKL. Written as DNA, the CDR3 is TGCGCCAGCAGAGGGGACAGAACGACGAACACTGAAGCTTTCTTT. Translating gives CASRGDRTTNTEAFF.